The 20 T cell receptor beta chains below all came from one sample that was sequenced in a study of blood T cell repertoires in COVID-19. Sequenced by immunoSEQ multiplex PCR; TCRdb stores in-frame clones only, minus some. The sample consists of a few hundred thousand clones, approximately 91% of them appearing once. The specimen was PBMCs or T cells enriched from blood (not recorded which). The source of these receptors is a woman between 18 and 29 years old who had been exposed to COVID-19.

About this clone itself: A much bigger clone sits one base away, suggesting this may be a read error. The V gene is TRBV3-1 (or the pseudogene TRBV3-2), the J gene TRBJ1-1; possible D gene TRBD1, 6 bases. From germline, CDR1 is LGHDT and CDR2 YNNKEL (reference sequence). Between the trimmed V and J ends, which lost 4 bases and 6 bases, there was a span of 9 bases. CDR3 length: 12 residues. The CDR3 reads CASSPQGSEAFF. CDR3 in DNA: TGTGCCAGCAGCCCACAGGGCTCTGAAGCTTTCTTT.

In its sample, this clone was seen once. CDR3 DNA: TGTGCCAGCAGTTACAGGGGCCCGGCTAACTATGGCTACACCTTC. It is translated as CASSYRGPANYGYTF. The V and J genes are TRBV6-5 and TRBJ1-2; TRBD1 is a possible D gene (5 bases). Germline lookup yields CDR1 MNHEY and CDR2 SVGAGI. The ends were cut back, 2 bases at V and 0 bases at J, with 10 bases in the middle. The CDR3 covers 15 residues.

V is TRBV28 and J is TRBJ1-5; 7 bases line up with TRBD1. V shed 3 bases, J shed 6 bases, and the junction held 2 bases outside the gene matches. Germline CDR1 reads MDHEN; CDR2 reads SYDVKM. The CDR3 loop spans 13 amino acids. In nucleotides, the CDR3 is TGTGCCAGCAGTTTTAACAGGGGTCAGCCCCAGCATTTT. Encoded protein: CASSFNRGQPQHF.

V and J are TRBV7-9 and TRBJ1-1, with TRBD1 matching over 8 bases. The CDR3 loop spans 15 amino acids. Losses at the gene ends were 5 bases for V and 0 bases for J; bases not matched to a gene: 5. Germline values: CDR1 SEHNR, CDR2 FQNEAQ (reference sequence). DNA for the CDR3: TGTGCCAGCAGCAAAGGACAGGGCATGAACACTGAAGCTTTCTTT. Residues: CASSKGQGMNTEAFF.

The chain recombines TRBV28 with TRBJ2-6; D is uncertain. The germline CDR1 and CDR2 sequences are MDHEN and SYDVKM. The CDR3 extends over 15 amino acids. Trimming removed 0 bases at V and 2 bases at J, with 5 bases between. CDR3 residues: CASSLWAAGANVLTF. DNA of the CDR3: TGTGCCAGCAGTTTATGGGCGGCTGGGGCCAACGTCCTGACTTTC.

CDR3 sequence reads: CASSLGTGGGYGYTF. In DNA form, the CDR3 reads TGTGCCAGCAGCTTGGGTACAGGGGGCGGCTATGGCTACACCTTC. V and J are TRBV5-4 and TRBJ1-2; the match to TRBD1 covers 9 bases. The CDR3 totals 15 residues. The V gene's germline CDR1 is SGHNT and CDR2 YYREEE (reference sequence). The ends lost 0 bases at V and 4 bases at J; junction bases unmatched: 4.

The table lists this clone with a few counts. This sequence joins TRBV5-1 and TRBJ2-1; 8 bases match TRBD2. V lost 4 bases to trimming and J lost 5 bases; unmatched junction nucleotides: 8. The length of the CDR3 is 15 residues. Germline values: CDR1 SGHRS, CDR2 YFSETQ. This chain's CDR3 is CASSITSGVNNEQFF. The CDR3 DNA is TGCGCCAGCAGCATTACTAGCGGAGTCAACAATGAGCAGTTCTTC.

The J gene is TRBJ2-7, the V gene TRBV7-2, with TRBD2 identical over 14 bases. There are 19 residues in the CDR3. After removal of 1 base from V and 0 bases from J, the junction contained 8 bases not matched to a gene. Germline V gives CDR1 SGHTA, CDR2 FQGNSA. In DNA form, the CDR3 reads TGTGCCAGCAGCTTAGGCGGGACTAGCGGGAGCGGGAGCTCCTACGAGCAGTACTTC. Translating gives CASSLGGTSGSGSSYEQYF.

The gene calls are TRBV3-1 (or the pseudogene TRBV3-2) and TRBJ2-7, with a tentative D call TRBD1 (6 bases). The V gene's germline CDR1 is LGHDT and CDR2 YNNKEL (reference sequence). CDR3 size: 13 residues. V was pared by 3 bases and J by 12 bases, with 18 bases between. The CDR3 region has the DNA TGTGCCAGCAGCCAGTACAGGGACCTAAGTCGGTACTTC. Translation gives CASSQYRDLSRYF.

The V call is TRBV6-2 or TRBV6-3, the J call TRBJ1-5; D uncertain. The CDR3 runs to 13 residues. CDR1 and CDR2 (germline): MNHEY, SVGEGT. The germline V and J ends were trimmed by 2 bases and 4 bases, with 6 bases remaining between them. In DNA, the CDR3 is TGTGCCAGCAGTTACCGCGGAAATCAGCCCCAGCATTTT. Its protein product is CASSYRGNQPQHF.

The V gene is TRBV7-9, the J gene TRBJ2-1; 11 bases are shared with TRBD2. This CDR3 is 15 amino acids long. V dropped 4 bases and J dropped 7; count of bases not matched to a gene: 6. In germline, CDR1 is SEHNR, CDR2 FQNEAQ (reference sequence). The CDR3 sequence: CASSSGLAGGNEQFF. CDR3 in DNA: TGTGCCAGCAGCTCAGGTCTAGCGGGGGGTAATGAGCAGTTCTTC.

The genes are TRBV11-1 and TRBJ2-3; 9 bases line up with TRBD2. CDR1 and CDR2 from the germline V gene are SGHAT and FQDESV (reference sequence). The V and J ends lost 5 bases and 6 bases, in that order; junction bases with no gene match: 12. The CDR3 is made up of 16 amino acids. The CDR3 spells CASSPNRGGAGDTQYF. For the CDR3, the DNA is TGTGCCAGCAGCCCAAACCGCGGGGGGGCCGGGGATACGCAGTATTTT.

The chain joins TRBV14 to TRBJ2-3; D not certain. Germline V gives CDR1 SGHDN, CDR2 FVKESK. V lost 0 bases and J 0 bases, leaving 25 bases between the germline ends. CDR3 size: 21 residues. The CDR3 sequence is CASSQDVFRQQVSLSTDTQYF. CDR3 DNA: TGTGCCAGCAGCCAAGATGTCTTCAGGCAACAAGTCTCTTTGAGCACAGATACGCAGTATTTT. Full variable domain (remainder filled in from reference TRBV14 and TRBJ2-3): EAGVTQFPSHSVIEKGQTVTLRCDPISGHDNLYWYRRVMGKEIKFLLHFVKESKQDESGMPNNRFLAERTGGTYSTLKVQPAELEDSGVYFCASSQDVFRQQVSLSTDTQYFGPGTRLTVL.

V is TRBV28 and J is TRBJ1-3, with 7 bases identical to TRBD1. CDR1 and CDR2 (germline): MDHEN, SYDVKM. V was pared by 11 bases and J by 2 bases, with 6 bases of the junction left unmatched. This CDR3 has 13 residues. As DNA, the CDR3 is TGTGCCGGCACGACAGGGCCTGGAAACACCATATATTTT. It yields the protein CAGTTGPGNTIYF.

The chain couples TRBV28 to TRBJ2-1; tentative D call: TRBD1 (5 bases). The CDR3 has 13 amino acids. Trimming removed 9 bases from V and 10 bases from J, with 19 bases in between. The germline V gene has CDR1 MDHEN and CDR2 SYDVKM. CDR3 loop: CASRTRGIQEQFF. The CDR3 coding sequence is TGTGCCAGTCGCACAAGGGGTATCCAAGAGCAGTTCTTC. Combining the CDR3 with reference TRBV28 and TRBJ2-1 gives the whole variable domain DVKVTQSSRYLVKRTGEKVFLECVQDMDHENMFWYRQDPGLGLRLIYFSYDVKMKEKGDIPEGYSVSREKKERFSLILESASTNQTSMYLCASRTRGIQEQFFGPGTRLTVL.

This chain uses TRBV13 with TRBJ2-3, with D maybe TRBD2 (5 bases). Trimming took 6 bases from V and 0 from J, leaving 13 bases between them. The germline gives CDR1 PRHDT, CDR2 FYEKMQ (reference sequence). The CDR3 is 15 amino acids. CDR3 coding DNA: TGTGCCAGCAGACCAACTAGGTCTAGCACAGATACGCAGTATTTT. It is translated as CASRPTRSSTDTQYF.

The chain combines TRBV5-1 with TRBJ2-1; tentative D call: TRBD1 (6 bases). The CDR3 is 14 amino acids. Germline V gives CDR1 SGHRS, CDR2 YFSETQ. V lost 3 bases and J 5 bases, leaving 12 bases between the germline ends. DNA for the CDR3: TGCGCCAGCAGCTCACGACAGGCCCACAATGAGCAGTTCTTC. Protein product: CASSSRQAHNEQFF.

About this clone: This may stem from a read error, because a much larger clone lies one nucleotide away. The chain is built from TRBV28 and TRBJ1-3; unclear D gene. Germline CDR1 MDHEN, CDR2 SYDVKM. This CDR3 is 15 amino acids long. V was cut by 1 base and J by 0 bases, with 7 bases left in between. The CDR3 region is CASSLSSGSGNTIYF. The DNA of the CDR3 is TGTGCCAGCAGTTTATCATCCGGCTCTGGAAACACCATATATTTT. The complete variable domain, with remaining parts taken from reference TRBV28 and TRBJ1-3, reads DVKVTQSSRYLVKRTGEKVFLECVQDMDHENMFWYRQDPGLGLRLIYFSYDVKMKEKGDIPEGYSVSREKKERFSLILESASTNQTSMYLCASSLSSGSGNTIYFGEGSWLTVV.

This chain uses TRBV7-8 with TRBJ1-4; D not certain. With 5 bases removed from V and 8 bases from J, the gap between germline ends came to 9 bases. Looked up from germline, CDR1 is SGHVS and CDR2 is FQNEAQ. This CDR3 spans 12 amino acids. DNA of the CDR3: TGTGCCAGCAGCCCCTCCAGGGAAAAACTGTTTTTT. This gives the protein CASSPSREKLFF.

The chain links TRBV28 to TRBJ1-1; a weak D match, TRBD1 (6 bases). CDR1 is MDHEN, CDR2 SYDVKM, per germline. The CDR3 sequence is 12 residues long. Between the trimmed V and J ends, which lost 7 bases and 4 bases, there was a span of 10 bases. CDR3 sequence (DNA): TGTGCCAGCACGGAAGGGGGCACTGAAGCTTTCTTT. Translated, it gives CASTEGGTEAFF.